One sample yielded the 13 T cell receptor beta chains listed below, sequenced in a study of Tregs in tolerant kidney transplant recipients. Generated by immunoSEQ multiplex PCR, the TCRdb table keeps only in-frame clones and is missing some. The table includes about 64,000 clones, 95% to 98% detected once. Material: Tregs from blood, obtained before the transplant. All receptors come from a human donor who received a combined kidney and bone marrow transplant.

This chain uses TRBV27 with TRBJ2-1; 7 bases are a match to TRBD2. The germline V gene encodes CDR1 MNHEY and CDR2 SMNVEV (reference sequence). The CDR3 totals 18 residues. The V gene end was trimmed by 1 base and the J gene end by 2 bases; junction bases not matched to a gene: 11. CDR3 region: CASSLWGFGGSPYNEQFF. In nucleotides, the CDR3 is TGTGCCAGCAGTTTATGGGGTTTCGGGGGGAGTCCCTACAATGAGCAGTTCTTC.

The V call is TRBV10-1, the J call TRBJ2-1; TRBD2 agrees at 11 bases. This CDR3 is 13 amino acids long. Trimming cost V 11 bases and J 8 bases; bases outside gene matches: 8. The germline gives CDR1 WNHNN, CDR2 SYGVQD (reference sequence). The CDR3 coding sequence is TGCGCCTGCAATAGCGGGAGGGCCCATGAGCAGTTCTTC. Protein: CACNSGRAHEQFF.

This sequence joins TRBV7-8 and TRBJ2-3; D is perhaps TRBD2 (5 bases). The V and J ends lost 7 bases and 0 bases respectively, with 8 bases between them. CDR3 length equals 13 residues. Germline loops: CDR1 SGHVS, CDR2 FQNEAQ. The CDR3 nucleotides are TGTGCCAGCAATGGACTGAGCACAGATACGCAGTATTTT. As protein: CASNGLSTDTQYF.

This clone has only one observation. V and J are TRBV28 and TRBJ2-7; 8 nucleotides agree with TRBD2. Trimming at V came to 10 bases and at J to 2 bases, leaving 13 bases not matched to a gene. This CDR3 region has 15 residues. From germline, CDR1 is MDHEN and CDR2 SYDVKM. DNA for the CDR3: TGTGCCACCGGGGGGGGGTACAGGTTACCCTACGAGCAGTACTTC. As protein: CATGGGYRLPYEQYF.

The chain couples TRBV7-2 to TRBJ2-1, with TRBD2 as a possible D gene (7 bases). Trimming stripped 2 bases from V and 4 bases from J, with 12 bases between. The CDR3 spans 15 residues. Germline assignment: CDR1 SGHTA and CDR2 FQGNSA. CDR3 residues: CASSLYRGAYNEQFF. The DNA of the CDR3 is TGTGCCAGCAGCTTATACCGGGGGGCTTACAATGAGCAGTTCTTC.

The V gene is TRBV19, the J gene TRBJ1-4; no reliable D call. From germline, CDR1 is LNHDA and CDR2 SQIVND (reference sequence). This CDR3 is 12 amino acids long. V gave up 5 bases and J gave up 8 bases, with 9 bases separating them. The CDR3 protein is CASSLLREKLFF. The CDR3 DNA is TGTGCCAGTAGTTTACTTCGGGAAAAACTGTTTTTT.

V is TRBV7-9 and J is TRBJ1-5; D ambiguous. Germline CDR1 SEHNR, CDR2 FQNEAQ (reference sequence). The germline V and J ends were trimmed by 7 bases and 2 bases, with 6 bases remaining between them. This CDR3 has 12 residues. For the CDR3, the DNA is TGTGCCAGCACCCTTGGCAATCAGCCCCAGCATTTT. Translated, it gives CASTLGNQPQHF.

J is TRBJ2-3 and V is TRBV7-8, with TRBD2 matching 11 bases. Trimming removed 7 bases from V and 2 bases from J; junction bases left unmatched: 14. This CDR3 comprises 18 residues. CDR1 SGHVS and CDR2 FQNEAQ come from the germline V gene. In nucleotides, the CDR3 is TGTGCCAGCACTCACGGGGGTGGGGGACTAGCGGTCACAGATACGCAGTATTTT. Translated, it gives CASTHGGGGLAVTDTQYF.

The gene calls are TRBV7-3 and TRBJ2-3; weak D call: TRBD2 (6 bases). The CDR3 loop spans 13 amino acids. Germline loops: CDR1 SGHTA, CDR2 FQGTGA. The V end lost 5 bases, the J end lost 4 bases, and 10 bases lay between the germline ends. The CDR3 DNA is TGTGCCAGCAGCCGGGACTGGGCAGATACGCAGTATTTT. Residues: CASSRDWADTQYF.

The genes are TRBV28 and TRBJ2-1, with 12 bases that match TRBD2. The CDR3 is 15 residues long. J lost 6 bases, V lost 8 bases, and 8 bases had no gene match. The germline gives CDR1 MDHEN, CDR2 SYDVKM. The CDR3 DNA is TGTGCCAGCCAGACTAGCGGGAGTCTTGTCAATGAGCAGTTCTTC. Protein sequence: CASQTSGSLVNEQFF.

This chain links TRBV14 with TRBJ1-4; tentatively, D is TRBD1 (5 bases). The CDR3 contains 14 residues. Germline V gene data show CDR1 as SGHDN and CDR2 as FVKESK. The V end was cut by 7 bases, the J end by 8 bases, with 17 bases between. CDR3 nucleotide sequence: TGTGCCAGCAAGCGAAGGGGTTTTAACGAAAAACTGTTTTTT. Amino acid sequence: CASKRRGFNEKLFF.

This chain connects TRBV5-1 to TRBJ2-3; 13 bases are a match to TRBD2. J was trimmed by 5 bases and V by 4 bases; bases with no gene match: 10. CDR3 length: 17 residues. Germline V gene lookup returns CDR1 SGHRS and CDR2 YFSETQ. The chain's CDR3 is CASSHGTSGEEIDTQYF. Here the CDR3 DNA reads TGCGCCAGCAGCCACGGGACTAGCGGGGAGGAGATAGATACGCAGTATTTT.

CDR3 loop: CASSFSRTGKEKLFF. Written as DNA, the CDR3 is TGTGCCAGCAGCTTTAGCCGCACAGGCAAGGAAAAACTGTTTTTT. The V gene is TRBV5-4, the J gene TRBJ1-4; D possibly corresponds to TRBD1 (5 bases). The CDR3 runs 15 residues. Germline V lookup: CDR1 SGHNT, CDR2 YYREEE (reference sequence). The ends were cut back, 2 bases at V and 8 bases at J, with 16 bases in the middle.